This T cell receptor (beta chain) was profiled in a study of OX40 agonist ivuxolimab in advanced cancers. The wider study: Patient treatment consisted of intravenous ivuxolimab administration every 2 weeks at 0.01 to 10 mg/kg. Patients with hepatocellular carcinoma, melanoma, renal cell or head and neck cancer made up the dose-escalation patients. Partial responses were achieved by three patients, one with hepatocellular carcinoma and two with cutaneous melanoma.

Profiling relied on immunoSEQ multiplex PCR, and the TCRdb table lists in-frame clones only, not all of them. In the table there are more than 75,000 clones, around nine tenths of which are singletons. V dropped 3 bases and J dropped 0 bases, with 14 bases sitting between them. The CDR3 extends over 17 amino acids. Germline V lookup: CDR1 ENHRY, CDR2 SYGVKD. Blood specimens came from baseline, cycle 4 day 1, and cycle 7 day 1. This clonotype was obtained from an adult with an advanced solid tumor such as melanoma, head and neck, liver or kidney cancer. The rearrangement uses TRBV10-3 and TRBJ1-4; a weak D match, TRBD1 (5 bases). Sequencing was performed on CD4+ or CD8+ T cells sorted from blood, taken in a trial of the OX40 agonist ivuxolimab. The CDR3: CAISDFGDAATNEKLFF. CDR3 coding DNA: TGTGCCATCAGTGACTTCGGGGACGCTGCAACTAATGAAAAACTGTTTTTT.